These 24 T cell receptor beta chains were sequenced from one sample in a study of CD8 T cells in ankylosing spondylitis. One entry per CDR3 protein, called by TCRdb with MiXCR from the 5' RACE reads. The profile shows about 150,000 distinct CDR3 sequences, approximately 48% of them singletons. The specimen was synovial fluid, either unsorted or a sorted T cell fraction (not recorded which). Receptors originate from a male donor with ankylosing spondylitis.

V is TRBV29-1 and J is TRBJ1-2, with TRBD1 matching over 10 bases. The V segment lost 6 bases and the J segment 0 bases; nucleotides outside the gene matches: 22. CDR3 length: 20 amino acids. Looked up from germline, CDR1 is SQVTM and CDR2 is ANQGSEA. The CDR3 region is CSVPVIISGTGEGSNYGYTF. The CDR3 DNA follows: TGCAGCGTGCCGGTCATAATTTCCGGGACAGGGGAGGGTTCTAACTATGGCTACACCTTC.

This clonotype was found a few times. The chain links TRBV12-3 or TRBV12-4 to TRBJ2-7; TRBD1 aligns across 9 bases. With V trimmed by 6 bases and J by 7 bases, 10 bases remained unmatched. The length of the CDR3 is 14 residues. The CDR3 DNA follows: TGTGCCAGCAGACGGACAGGGGCCCCGGGGGAGCAGTACTTC. This codes for CASRRTGAPGEQYF.

The rearrangement links TRBV12-3 or TRBV12-4 to TRBJ2-5, with 13 bases matching TRBD2. The V and J ends lost 6 bases and 7 bases, in that order; junction bases with no gene match: 8. The CDR3 has 15 residues. In nucleotides, the CDR3 is TGTGCCAGCAGCCCATGGACTAGCGGGAGATGGACCCAGTACTTC. As protein: CASSPWTSGRWTQYF.

The chain joins TRBV6-4 to TRBJ2-1; the match to TRBD2 covers 12 bases. With V trimmed by 7 bases and J by 6 bases, 7 bases remained unmatched. The length of the CDR3 is 15 residues. CDR1 is MRHNA and CDR2 is SNTAGT in the germline V gene. CDR3 loop: CASKEASGGVNEQFF. The DNA for the CDR3 is TGTGCCAGCAAAGAAGCTAGCGGGGGGGTCAATGAGCAGTTCTTC.

This chain connects TRBV4-2 to TRBJ2-1, with 9 bases identical to TRBD2. This CDR3 has 18 residues. The ends lost 1 base at V and 4 bases at J; junction bases unmatched: 11. CDR1 and CDR2 (germline): LGHNA, YNFKEQ. In DNA, the CDR3 is TGTGCCAGCAGCCAAGGCTATCGGCTAGCGGGACGATACAATGAGCAGTTCTTC. Protein: CASSQGYRLAGRYNEQFF.

A single count supports this clonotype. The J gene is TRBJ1-6, the V gene TRBV4-2, with a weak D call TRBD1 (6 bases). Per the germline V gene, CDR1 is LGHNA and CDR2 is YNFKEQ. The CDR3 runs to 15 residues. Trimming shortened V by 3 bases and J by 10 bases, and 16 bases separated the two germline ends. Here the CDR3 reads CASSQGWTVQSPLHF. CDR3 nucleotide sequence: TGTGCCAGCAGCCAGGGATGGACAGTTCAGTCACCCCTCCACTTT.

This clonotype was counted between two and nine times. The V call is TRBV10-2, the J call TRBJ1-2; D is unresolved. Germline lookup yields CDR1 WSHSY and CDR2 SAAADI. Trimming took 3 bases from V and 7 from J, leaving 21 bases between them. The CDR3 totals 16 residues. CDR3 residues: CASSDHLWPIYRGYTF. The CDR3 bases are TGCGCCAGCAGTGACCACTTATGGCCCATCTATCGTGGCTACACCTTC.

This clonotype was observed a single time. The chain couples TRBV4-1 to TRBJ1-5, with D possibly being TRBD1 (5 bases). Germline assignment: CDR1 MGHRA and CDR2 YSYEKL. The CDR3 contains 15 residues. The V gene lost 0 bases and the J gene lost 4 bases, with 10 bases spanning the gap. For the CDR3, the DNA is TGCGCCAGCAGCCAAGAATGGCAGGGAAATCAGCCCCAGCATTTT. This translates into CASSQEWQGNQPQHF.

This clonotype was recorded only once. V and J are TRBV6-1 and TRBJ2-7, with TRBD1 as a possible D gene (6 bases). Per germline, CDR1 MNHNS and CDR2 SASEGT. Trimming cost V 8 bases and J 2 bases, with 16 bases left between them. This CDR3 region has 14 residues. The DNA for the CDR3 is TGTGCCAGCTCTCCGGGACAACCTACCTACGAGCAGTACTTC. Protein sequence: CASSPGQPTYEQYF.

This clonotype was picked up a small number of times. The gene calls are TRBV7-8 and TRBJ1-1, with D possibly TRBD1 on 5 matching bases. The V end was cut by 8 bases, the J end by 1 base, with 23 bases between. In germline, CDR1 is SGHVS, CDR2 FQNEAQ. The CDR3 runs to 17 residues. CDR3 nucleotide sequence: TGTGCCAGCTCAGGGACTCGACCTAGTCAGGGGAACACTGAAGCTTTCTTT. It is translated as CASSGTRPSQGNTEAFF. Combining the CDR3 with reference TRBV7-8 and TRBJ1-1 gives the whole variable domain GAGVSQSPRYKVAKRGQDVALRCDPISGHVSLFWYQQALGQGPEFLTYFQNEAQLDKSGLPSDRFFAERPEGSVSTLKIQRTQQEDSAVYLCASSGTRPSQGNTEAFFGQGTRLTVV.

The chain carries TRBV20-1 and TRBJ2-3; no reliable D call. The CDR3 consists of 10 residues. Germline V gives CDR1 DFQATT, CDR2 SNEGSKA (reference sequence). V dropped 3 bases and J dropped 5 bases, with 3 bases sitting between them. CDR3 region: CSASQDTQYF. Here the CDR3 DNA reads TGCAGTGCTAGTCAAGATACGCAGTATTTT.

The V call is TRBV6-6, the J call TRBJ2-1; unclear D gene. The CDR3 is 13 amino acids. Germline V gives CDR1 MNHNY, CDR2 SVGAGI (reference sequence). The ends were cut back, 5 bases at V and 6 bases at J, with 11 bases in the middle. The CDR3 spells CASSLLWGNEQFF. CDR3 nucleotides: TGTGCCAGCAGTCTATTGTGGGGCAATGAGCAGTTCTTC.

This clonotype was picked up one time. The chain recombines TRBV29-1 with TRBJ1-2; no clear D. There are 12 residues in the CDR3. Between the trimmed V and J ends, which lost 4 bases and 6 bases, there was a span of 12 bases. Germline CDR1 is SQVTM and CDR2 is ANQGSEA. Here the CDR3 reads CSVAGPRNGYTF. CDR3 sequence (DNA): TGCAGCGTTGCGGGTCCGCGCAATGGCTACACCTTC.

CDR3 DNA: TGCGCCAGCAGCCAGTTTTGGTACGACACCAGCTCCTACGAGCAGTACTTC. The encoded protein is CASSQFWYDTSSYEQYF. The chain links TRBV4-1 to TRBJ2-7, with D unresolved. This CDR3 region has 17 residues. CDR1 MGHRA and CDR2 YSYEKL come from the germline V gene. The V and J ends lost 3 bases and 0 bases respectively, with 18 bases between them.

This chain uses TRBV16 with TRBJ2-7, with D unclear. Trimming shortened V by 2 bases and J by 4 bases, and 15 bases separated the two germline ends. CDR1 is KGHSY, CDR2 FQNENV, per germline. This CDR3 has 15 residues. CDR3 region: CASSQRVVADYEQYF. CDR3 nucleotide sequence: TGTGCCAGCAGCCAAAGAGTGGTTGCGGATTACGAGCAGTACTTC. The complete variable domain, with remaining parts taken from reference TRBV16 and TRBJ2-7, reads GEEVAQTPKHLVRGEGQKAKLYCAPIKGHSYVFWYQQVLKNEFKFLISFQNENVFDETGMPKERFSAKCLPNSPCSLEIQATKLEDSAVYFCASSQRVVADYEQYFGPGTRLTVT.

The chain uses TRBV11-2 and TRBJ2-1; D may be TRBD2 (6 bases). In germline, CDR1 is SGHAT, CDR2 FQNNGV. The CDR3 extends over 16 amino acids. Trimming left V 4 bases short and J 4 bases short, with 17 bases between. CDR3 region: CASSSLTRGIYNEQFF. The CDR3 DNA follows: TGTGCCAGCAGCTCACTGACCCGCGGGATATACAATGAGCAGTTCTTC.

The rearrangement joins TRBV5-1 to TRBJ2-7; 12 bases agree with TRBD2. CDR1 and CDR2 (germline): SGHRS, YFSETQ. Trimming cost V 4 bases and J 3 bases; bases outside gene matches: 8. The CDR3 is 16 amino acids. The CDR3 here is CASSGGLAGYFYEQYF. In DNA, the CDR3 is TGCGCCAGCAGCGGGGGACTAGCGGGCTACTTCTACGAGCAGTACTTC. Filled out from reference TRBV5-1 and TRBJ2-7, the complete variable domain reads KAGVTQTPRYLIKTRGQQVTLSCSPISGHRSVSWYQQTPGQGLQFLFEYFSETQRNKGNFPGRFSGRQFSNSRSEMNVSTLELGDSALYLCASSGGLAGYFYEQYFGPGTRLTVT.

This clonotype was counted between two and nine times. The chain carries TRBV6-5 and TRBJ2-1; possibly TRBD2 for D (5 bases). The CDR3 has 17 residues. The V end lost 5 bases, the J end lost 0 bases, and 17 bases lay between the germline ends. CDR1 and CDR2 (germline): MNHEY, SVGAGI. In DNA form, the CDR3 reads TGTGCCAGCAGTCTCCTCGGGGTAGATCACTCCTACAATGAGCAGTTCTTC. Protein: CASSLLGVDHSYNEQFF.

This chain joins TRBV12-3 or TRBV12-4 and TRBJ2-1, with D perhaps matching TRBD1 (5 bases). Trimming cost V 3 bases and J 5 bases, with 11 bases left between them. CDR3 size: 14 residues. CDR3 nucleotides: TGTGCCAGCAGTTTCTATGGGGCTAACAATGAGCAGTTCTTC. Protein: CASSFYGANNEQFF.

This chain uses TRBV7-9 with TRBJ2-7, with D perhaps matching TRBD2 (6 bases). The CDR3 is 16 amino acids. V lost 5 bases and J 4 bases, leaving 21 bases between the germline ends. Per germline, CDR1 SEHNR and CDR2 FQNEAQ (reference sequence). The CDR3 here is CASSARDPIGIYEQYF. DNA for the CDR3: TGTGCCAGCAGCGCGCGGGACCCAATTGGGATATACGAGCAGTACTTC.

This clonotype was counted only a few times. This chain uses TRBV24-1 with TRBJ2-1; D is possibly TRBD1 (6 bases). The CDR3 has 14 residues. Trimming cost V 1 base and J 10 bases, with 13 bases left between them. Germline CDR1 KGHDR, CDR2 SFDVKD. The CDR3 protein is CATSDFLGAREQFF. Here the CDR3 DNA reads TGTGCCACCAGTGATTTTTTGGGGGCGCGGGAGCAGTTCTTC.

This clonotype was seen repeatedly, ten times or more. The rearrangement links TRBV6-2 or TRBV6-3 to TRBJ2-2; 9 bases align to TRBD1. CDR1 is MNHEY, CDR2 SVGEGT, per germline. The junction had 4 bases not matched to a gene; V was cut back by 5 bases and J by 3 bases. This CDR3 contains 15 residues. The CDR3 nucleotides are TGTGCCAGCAGTGGGGACAGGGTGGACACCGGGGAGCTGTTTTTT. The encoded protein is CASSGDRVDTGELFF.

The chain links TRBV7-2 to TRBJ1-2; 8 bases fit TRBD1. Germline V CDR1 and CDR2: SGHTA, FQGNSA. There are 16 residues in the CDR3. V was clipped by 0 bases and J by 5 bases; unmatched bases: 8. The CDR3 loop reads CASSLAVGRGLYGYTF. Written as DNA, the CDR3 is TGTGCCAGCAGCTTAGCGGTCGGCAGGGGGCTTTATGGCTACACCTTC.

This chain connects TRBV28 to TRBJ2-6; 8 bases are a match to TRBD1. CDR1 is MDHEN, CDR2 SYDVKM, per germline. J lost 0 bases, V lost 6 bases, and 10 bases had no gene match. This CDR3 is built from 18 residues. The CDR3 region is CASSSAGTGPSGANVLTF. CDR3 coding DNA: TGTGCCAGCAGCTCTGCCGGGACAGGCCCCTCTGGGGCCAACGTCCTGACTTTC.